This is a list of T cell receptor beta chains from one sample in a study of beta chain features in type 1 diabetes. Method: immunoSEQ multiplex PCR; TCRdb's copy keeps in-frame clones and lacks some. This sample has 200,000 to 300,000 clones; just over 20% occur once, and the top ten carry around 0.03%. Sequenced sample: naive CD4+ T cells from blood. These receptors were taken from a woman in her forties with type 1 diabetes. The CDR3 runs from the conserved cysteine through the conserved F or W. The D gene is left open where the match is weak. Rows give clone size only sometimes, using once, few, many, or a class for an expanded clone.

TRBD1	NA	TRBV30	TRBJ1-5	TGTGCCTGGAGTGTGGGACAGACGCACGATAGCAATCAGCCCCAGCATTTT	CAWSVGQTHDSNQPQHF
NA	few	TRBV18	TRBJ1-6	TGTGCCAGCTCACCTTCGACAGCTTATAATTCACCCCTCCACTTT	CASSPSTAYNSPLHF
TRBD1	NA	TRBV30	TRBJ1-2	TGTGCCTGGAGACAAACAGGGGGCTGGGGCTATGGCTACACCTTC	CAWRQTGGWGYGYTF
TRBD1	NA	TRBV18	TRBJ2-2	TGTGCCAGCTCACCACCGGGACAGGGGAACACCGGGGAGCTGTTTTTT	CASSPPGQGNTGELFF
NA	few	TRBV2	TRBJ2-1	TGTGCCAGCAGTGAGAGTAGCGGTTACAATGAGCAGTTCTTC	CASSESSGYNEQFF
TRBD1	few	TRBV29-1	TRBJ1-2	TGCAGCGCCCTAGGACAGGGGAGCAAGACCTATGGCTACACCTTC	CSALGQGSKTYGYTF
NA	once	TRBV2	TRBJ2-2	TGTGCCAGTCAGAGGGCTTCGAACACCGGGGAGCTGTTTTTT	CASQRASNTGELFF
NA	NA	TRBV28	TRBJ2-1	TGTGCCAGCATCAACCCCCAGGGCAATGAGCAGTTCTTC	CASINPQGNEQFF
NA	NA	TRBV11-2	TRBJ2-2	TGTGCCAGCAGCTTTACCGGGACTTCCACCGGGGAGCTGTTTTTT	CASSFTGTSTGELFF
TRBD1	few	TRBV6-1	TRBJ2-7	TGTGCCAGCGATTATGACAGGGCCTACGAGCAGTACTTC	CASDYDRAYEQYF
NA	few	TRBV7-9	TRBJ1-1	TGTGCCAGCAGCTTAGCGATGACGACTGGGGGGACTTTCTTT	CASSLAMTTGGTFF
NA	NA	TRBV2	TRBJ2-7	TGTGCCAGCAAGCCAGGCGATTACGAGCAGTACTTC	CASKPGDYEQYF
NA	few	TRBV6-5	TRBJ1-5	TGTGCCAGCAGTTACTCGGCTGCAGGGAATCAGCCCCAGCATTTT	CASSYSAAGNQPQHF
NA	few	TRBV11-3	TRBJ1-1	TGTGCCAGCAGCTTAGCCACAGGGGAAGCTTTCTTT	CASSLATGEAFF
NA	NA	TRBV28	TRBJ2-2	TGTGCCAGCACCCACAGGGAGCGAGACACCGGGGAGCTGTTTTTT	CASTHRERDTGELFF
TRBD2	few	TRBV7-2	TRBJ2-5	TGTGCCAGCAGCTTAGTGGCTAGCGGGAGGGAGACCCAGTACTTC	CASSLVASGRETQYF
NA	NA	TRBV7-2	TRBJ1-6	TGTGCCAGCAGCTCGGACACCCTATATTCACCCCTCCACTTT	CASSSDTLYSPLHF
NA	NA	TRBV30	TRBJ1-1	TGTGCCTGGGGCGAGGATGGGAACACTGAAGCTTTCTTT	CAWGEDGNTEAFF
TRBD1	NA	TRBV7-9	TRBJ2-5	TGTGCCAGCAGCGAGGGACAGATAATGGAGACCCAGTACTTC	CASSEGQIMETQYF
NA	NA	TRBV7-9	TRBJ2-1	TGTGCCAGCAGTTTGAGAGGACTGAGTGAGCAGTTCTTC	CASSLRGLSEQFF
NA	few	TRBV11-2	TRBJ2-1	TGTGCCAGCAGCTTAGATATTTACGCAGCGGAGCAGTTCTTC	CASSLDIYAAEQFF
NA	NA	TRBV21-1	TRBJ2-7	TGTGCCAGCGCAATCAAGGTAACAGTCTACGAGCAGTACTTC	CASAIKVTVYEQYF
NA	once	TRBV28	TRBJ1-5	TGTGCCAGTTGGGGAGGGGCGCGGCGCAATCAGCCCCAGCATTTT	CASWGGARRNQPQHF
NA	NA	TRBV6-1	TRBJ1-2	TGTGCCAGCAGTCCCGAGGGGGATTTGGGTAGCTACACCTTC	CASSPEGDLGSYTF
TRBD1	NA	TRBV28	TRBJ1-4	TGTGCCAGCAGCCTGACAGGGGTGAGGGAAAAACTGTTTTTT	CASSLTGVREKLFF